The clone carrying this TCR beta chain was observed at least ten times. The V and J ends lost 0 bases and 0 bases respectively, with 8 bases between them. Germline loops: CDR1 SGDLS, CDR2 YYNGEE. The CDR3 spans 15 residues. The data stem from a study of prognosis after radiotherapy for stage I lung cancer. Study-level information: There were a few patients who developed distant metastases (median 7 months) after radiotherapy, while some 15 showed no significant progression.

From genomic DNA, two-round multiplex PCR was used to amplify TCR beta CDR3. Round one of PCR was performed, and it used primers specific to each TRBV and TRBJ gene. One entry per CDR3 protein results from TCRdb running MiXCR on the multiplex PCR reads. The table records approximately 41,000 distinct CDR3 sequences, roughly 25% of them present only once. The sequence was collected from a donor at least 50 years old with non-small cell lung cancer. Sequencing was performed on PBMCs, taken before or after stereotactic body radiation therapy (not recorded which). The chain carries TRBV9 and TRBJ2-3, with D possibly TRBD2 on 6 matching bases. The chain's CDR3 is CASSVEAGSTDTQYF. The CDR3 DNA is TGTGCCAGCAGCGTAGAGGCGGGAAGCACAGATACGCAGTATTTT.